What follows are 9 T cell receptor beta chains derived from one specimen sequenced in a study of stem cell transplantation in POMP-related autoinflammatory disease. The table came from immunoSEQ multiplex PCR; TCRdb's copy has only in-frame clones and leaves some out. The sample records tens of thousands of clones, more than 75% being singletons. This specimen consisted of CD4+ T cells from PBMCs, obtained after stem cell transplantation. The source is a human patient with POMP-related autoinflammation and immune dysregulation (PRAID). The T cells may come from the graft donor.

DNA of the CDR3: TGTGCCAGCAGCCGGGATGCCGGGGGGGCGGGAGGAGCGCAGTATTTT. Translated: CASSRDAGGAGGAQYF. The chain joins TRBV4-2 to TRBJ2-3; 8 bases are a match to TRBD2. From germline, CDR1 is LGHNA and CDR2 YNFKEQ. The CDR3 runs 16 residues. V dropped 4 bases and J dropped 10; count of bases not matched to a gene: 16.

The chain links TRBV24-1 to TRBJ2-1; 8 nucleotides agree with TRBD1. Trimming took 4 bases from V and 8 from J; bases not matched to a gene: 3. This CDR3 is 13 amino acids long. Germline assignment: CDR1 KGHDR and CDR2 SFDVKD. This chain's CDR3 is CATSDTDRDEQFF. DNA of the CDR3: TGTGCCACCAGTGACACGGACAGGGATGAGCAGTTCTTC.

V usage is TRBV29-1 and J usage is TRBJ2-2; D call uncertain. This CDR3 is 15 amino acids long. V lost 0 bases, J lost 7 bases, and 15 bases lay in between. Germline CDR1 reads SQVTM; CDR2 reads ANQGSEA. This CDR3 reads CSVEDPATPGGELFF. CDR3 nucleotide sequence: TGCAGCGTTGAAGATCCGGCTACGCCCGGCGGGGAGCTGTTTTTT.

The rearrangement links TRBV6-4 to TRBJ1-5, with a tentative D call TRBD1 (6 bases). CDR3 length: 16 residues. Germline CDR1 is MRHNA and CDR2 is SNTAGT. V was shortened by 0 bases and J by 7 bases, with 16 bases between the two germline ends. CDR3 sequence: CASSDSAIYRAQPQHF. Written as DNA, the CDR3 is TGTGCCAGCAGTGACTCAGCCATATACAGGGCCCAGCCCCAGCATTTT.

This chain connects TRBV5-6 to TRBJ1-2, with a tentative D call TRBD1 (5 bases). CDR3 length equals 12 residues. CDR1 SGHDT and CDR2 YYEEEE come from the germline V gene. Trimming pared 3 bases from V and 7 bases from J, leaving 10 bases between. The CDR3 DNA is TGTGCCAGCAGCTGGCGGACATCTGGCTACACCTTC. Encoded protein: CASSWRTSGYTF. Based on the CDR3 plus reference TRBV5-6 and TRBJ1-2, the full variable domain is DAGVTQSPTHLIKTRGQQVTLRCSPKSGHDTVSWYQQALGQGPQFIFQYYEEEERQRGNFPDRFSGHQFPNYSSELNVNALLLGDSALYLCASSWRTSGYTFGSGTRLTVV.

The CDR3 reads CASSRRGQPVDTIYF. The DNA of the CDR3 is TGCGCCAGCAGCCGCCGGGGACAGCCAGTGGACACCATATATTTT. V is TRBV4-1 and J is TRBJ1-3, with 7 bases that match TRBD1. This CDR3 has 15 amino acids. Losses at the gene ends were 4 bases for V and 8 bases for J; bases not matched to a gene: 11. CDR1 and CDR2 from the germline V gene are MGHRA and YSYEKL.

The sample holds a few counts of this clone. Germline is not matched at one junction end, which may reflect a read error. J is TRBJ2-7 and V is TRBV13, with TRBD2 matching over 7 bases. Germline CDR1 is PRHDT and CDR2 is FYEKMQ (reference sequence). The CDR3 is made up of 16 amino acids. CDR3 nucleotide sequence: TGTGCCAGCAGCTCCCCAGGGAGGGACGGCTCCAACGAGCAGTACTTC. This gives the protein CASSSPGRDGSNEQYF.

This chain connects TRBV2 to TRBJ1-2; no reliable D call. Trimming took 8 bases from V and 4 from J, leaving 11 bases between them. CDR3 length: 12 amino acids. Per germline, CDR1 SNHLY and CDR2 FYNNEI. The CDR3 nucleotides are TGTGCCAGCTCAGGACGAACCTATGGCTACACCTTC. Translating gives CASSGRTYGYTF. Full variable domain (rest looked up from reference TRBV2 and TRBJ1-2): EPEVTQTPSHQVTQMGQEVILRCVPISNHLYFYWYRQILGQKVEFLVSFYNNEISEKSEIFDDQFSVERPDGSNFTLKIRSTKLEDSAMYFCASSGRTYGYTFGSGTRLTVV.

The chain employs TRBV12-5 and TRBJ2-1, with D unclear. This CDR3 contains 13 residues. Germline V gene data show CDR1 as LGHNT and CDR2 as FRNRAP. V was pared by 2 bases and J by 8 bases, with 10 bases between. CDR3 DNA sequence: TGTGCTAGTGGTTTGTCTCTAGTTCATGAGCAGTTCTTC. This gives the protein CASGLSLVHEQFF.